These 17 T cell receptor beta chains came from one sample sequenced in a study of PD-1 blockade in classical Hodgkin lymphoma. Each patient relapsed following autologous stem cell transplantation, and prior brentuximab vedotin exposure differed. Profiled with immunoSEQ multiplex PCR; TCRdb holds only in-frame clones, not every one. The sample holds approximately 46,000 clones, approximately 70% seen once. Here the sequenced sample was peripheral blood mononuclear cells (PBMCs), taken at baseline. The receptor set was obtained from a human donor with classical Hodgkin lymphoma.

The CDR3 sequence: CASKLAGLSEQYF. DNA of the CDR3: TGTGCCAGCAAACTAGCGGGACTCAGCGAGCAGTACTTC. The V call is TRBV6-6, the J call TRBJ2-7, with 10 bases aligning to TRBD2. The junction had 6 bases not matched to a gene; V was cut back by 7 bases and J by 6 bases. This CDR3 is built from 13 residues. Germline values: CDR1 MNHNY, CDR2 SVGAGI (reference sequence).

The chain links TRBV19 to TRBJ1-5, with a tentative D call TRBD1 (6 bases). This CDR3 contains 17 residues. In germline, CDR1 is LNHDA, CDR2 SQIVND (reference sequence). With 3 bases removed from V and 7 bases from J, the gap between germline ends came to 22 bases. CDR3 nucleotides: TGTGCCAGTAGTATTTTCTTCACGCGGGGGGGCGCCCAGCCCCAGCATTTT. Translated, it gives CASSIFFTRGGAQPQHF.

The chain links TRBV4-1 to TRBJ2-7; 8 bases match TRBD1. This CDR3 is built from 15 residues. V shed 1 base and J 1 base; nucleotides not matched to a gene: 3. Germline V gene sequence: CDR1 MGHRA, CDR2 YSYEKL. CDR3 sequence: CASSQGTGWSYEQYF. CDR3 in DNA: TGCGCCAGCAGCCAAGGGACAGGGTGGTCCTACGAGCAGTACTTC.

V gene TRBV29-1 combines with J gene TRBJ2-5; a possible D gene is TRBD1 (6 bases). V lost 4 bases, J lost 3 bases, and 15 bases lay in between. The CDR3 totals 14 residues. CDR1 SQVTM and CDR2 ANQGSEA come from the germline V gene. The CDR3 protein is CSVAGTNREETQYF. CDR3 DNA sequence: TGCAGCGTTGCGGGGACGAACAGGGAAGAGACCCAGTACTTC.

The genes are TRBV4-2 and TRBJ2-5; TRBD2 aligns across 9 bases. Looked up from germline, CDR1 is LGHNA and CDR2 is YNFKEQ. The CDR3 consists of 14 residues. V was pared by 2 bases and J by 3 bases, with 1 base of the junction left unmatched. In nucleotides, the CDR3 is TGTGCCAGCAGCCAAAGCGGGGGGAAAGAGACCCAGTACTTC. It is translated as CASSQSGGKETQYF.

In DNA form, the CDR3 reads TGTGCCAGCAGCTTAGATCGGGGAAAAACAGGAGGCTACACCTTC. It is translated as CASSLDRGKTGGYTF. This chain joins TRBV11-2 and TRBJ1-2, with D perhaps TRBD1 (5 bases). V lost 0 bases to trimming and J lost 8 bases, with 16 bases between them. The germline V gene encodes CDR1 SGHAT and CDR2 FQNNGV. The CDR3 contains 15 residues.

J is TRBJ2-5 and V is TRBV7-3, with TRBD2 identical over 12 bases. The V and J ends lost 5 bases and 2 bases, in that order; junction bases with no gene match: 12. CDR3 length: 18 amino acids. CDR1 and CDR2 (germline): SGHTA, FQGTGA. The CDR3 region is CASSPNAGLAGGQETQYF. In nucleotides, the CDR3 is TGTGCCAGCAGCCCTAACGCCGGGCTAGCGGGGGGGCAAGAGACCCAGTACTTC.

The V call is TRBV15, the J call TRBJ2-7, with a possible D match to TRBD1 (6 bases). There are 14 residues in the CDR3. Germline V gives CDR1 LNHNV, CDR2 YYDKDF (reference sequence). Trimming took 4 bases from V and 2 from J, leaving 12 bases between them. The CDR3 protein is CATSKDRGPYEQYF. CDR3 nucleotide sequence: TGTGCCACCAGCAAGGACAGAGGCCCCTACGAGCAGTACTTC.

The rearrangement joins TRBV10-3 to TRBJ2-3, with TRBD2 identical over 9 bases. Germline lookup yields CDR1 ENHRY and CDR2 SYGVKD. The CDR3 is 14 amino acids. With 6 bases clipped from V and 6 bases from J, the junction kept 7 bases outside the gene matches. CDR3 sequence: CAIRLSGSGDTQYF. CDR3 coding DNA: TGTGCCATCAGACTTAGCGGGAGTGGGGATACGCAGTATTTT.

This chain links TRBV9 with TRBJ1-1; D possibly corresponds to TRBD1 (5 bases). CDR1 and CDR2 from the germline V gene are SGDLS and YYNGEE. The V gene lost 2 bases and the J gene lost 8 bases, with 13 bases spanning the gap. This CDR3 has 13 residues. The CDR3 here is CASSVGTHGEAFF. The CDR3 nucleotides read TGTGCCAGCAGCGTGGGGACCCATGGGGAAGCTTTCTTT.

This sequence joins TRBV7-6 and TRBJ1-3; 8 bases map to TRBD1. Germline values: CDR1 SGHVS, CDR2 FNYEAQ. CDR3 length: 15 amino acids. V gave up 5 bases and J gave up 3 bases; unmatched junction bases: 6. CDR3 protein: CASSRTGGGGNTIYF. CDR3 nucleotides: TGTGCCAGCAGCCGCACAGGGGGAGGTGGAAACACCATATATTTT.

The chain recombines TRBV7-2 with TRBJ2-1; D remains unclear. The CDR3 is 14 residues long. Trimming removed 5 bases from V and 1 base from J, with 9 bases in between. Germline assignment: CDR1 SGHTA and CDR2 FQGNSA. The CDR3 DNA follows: TGTGCCAGCAGCCAGGAAGGGTCCTACAATGAGCAGTTCTTC. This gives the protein CASSQEGSYNEQFF.

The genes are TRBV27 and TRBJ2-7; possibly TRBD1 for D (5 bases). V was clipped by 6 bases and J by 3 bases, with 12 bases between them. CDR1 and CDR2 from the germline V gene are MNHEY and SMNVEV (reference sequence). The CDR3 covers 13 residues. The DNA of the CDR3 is TGTGCCAGCAGACCCGGACACTTCTACGAGCAGTACTTC. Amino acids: CASRPGHFYEQYF.

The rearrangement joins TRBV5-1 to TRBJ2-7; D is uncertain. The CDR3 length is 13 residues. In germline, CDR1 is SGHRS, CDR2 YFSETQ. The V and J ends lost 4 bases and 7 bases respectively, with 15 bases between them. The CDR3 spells CASSPDAVGEQYF. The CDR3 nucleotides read TGCGCCAGCAGCCCGGACGCGGTGGGGGAGCAGTACTTC.

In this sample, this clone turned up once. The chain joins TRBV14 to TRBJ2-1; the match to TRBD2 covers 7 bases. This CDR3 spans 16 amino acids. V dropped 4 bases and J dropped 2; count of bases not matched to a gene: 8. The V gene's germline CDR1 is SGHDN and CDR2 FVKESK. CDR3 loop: CASSLGLDPAYNEQFF. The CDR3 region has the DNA TGTGCCAGCAGCCTAGGACTAGATCCCGCCTACAATGAGCAGTTCTTC.

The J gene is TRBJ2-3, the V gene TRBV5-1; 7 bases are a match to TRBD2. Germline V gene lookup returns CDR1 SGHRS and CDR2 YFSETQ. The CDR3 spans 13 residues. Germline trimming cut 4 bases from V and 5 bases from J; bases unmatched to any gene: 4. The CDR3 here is CASSLAGVDTQYF. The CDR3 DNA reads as TGCGCCAGCAGCCTGGCGGGAGTAGATACGCAGTATTTT.

CDR3 DNA sequence: TGTGCCAGCAGTTTACGAGCCAGCGGGGGAGCGGCCGATACGCAGTATTTT. Its protein is CASSLRASGGAADTQYF. This rearrangement joins TRBV28 to TRBJ2-3; 8 positions match TRBD2. CDR1 and CDR2 from the germline V gene are MDHEN and SYDVKM. J gave up 6 bases and V 2 bases, and 13 bases lay outside the gene matches. The CDR3 has 17 amino acids.